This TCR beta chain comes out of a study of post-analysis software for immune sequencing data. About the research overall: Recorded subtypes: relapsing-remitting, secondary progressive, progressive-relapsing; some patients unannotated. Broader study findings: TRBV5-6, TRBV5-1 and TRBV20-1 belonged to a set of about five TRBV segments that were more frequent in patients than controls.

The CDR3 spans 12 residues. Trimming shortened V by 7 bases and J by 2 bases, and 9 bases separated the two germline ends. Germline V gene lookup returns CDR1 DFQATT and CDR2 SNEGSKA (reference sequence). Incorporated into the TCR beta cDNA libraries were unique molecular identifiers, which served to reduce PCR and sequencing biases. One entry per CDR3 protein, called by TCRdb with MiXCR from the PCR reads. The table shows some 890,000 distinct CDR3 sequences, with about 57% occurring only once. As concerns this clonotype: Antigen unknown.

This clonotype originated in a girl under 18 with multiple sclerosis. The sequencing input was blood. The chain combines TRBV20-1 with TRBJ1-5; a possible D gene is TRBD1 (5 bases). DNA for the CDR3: TGCAGTGTTTCCAGGGGCAATCAGCCCCAGCATTTT. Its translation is CSVSRGNQPQHF.